Following are 14 T cell receptor beta chains from one sample sequenced in a study of blood T cell repertoires in COVID-19. The protocol was immunoSEQ multiplex PCR, while the TCRdb copy is restricted to in-frame clones and leaves out a portion. The profile shows 300,000 to 450,000 clones, about 90% of them singletons. The sample taken for sequencing was PBMCs or T cells enriched from blood (not recorded which). The source of these receptors is a man between 35 and 55 years old in a cohort exposed to, infected with or recovered from COVID-19 (not recorded which).

The chain recombines TRBV6-5 with TRBJ2-7; perhaps TRBD1 as D (5 bases). V shed 0 bases and J shed 2 bases, with 8 bases lying between them. Germline loops: CDR1 MNHEY, CDR2 SVGAGI. There are 14 residues in the CDR3. The CDR3 DNA sequence: TGTGCCAGCAGTTACTCTCAAGGGGCCTACGAGCAGTACTTC. Protein product: CASSYSQGAYEQYF.

V gene TRBV30 combines with J gene TRBJ2-7; tentative D call: TRBD1 (5 bases). This CDR3 has 14 residues. Per germline, CDR1 GTSNPN and CDR2 SVGIG (reference sequence). The V and J ends lost 3 bases and 7 bases respectively, with 19 bases between them. As DNA, the CDR3 is TGTGCCTGGAGCCGAGGACAAAGCTTAATAGAGCAGTACTTC. This encodes CAWSRGQSLIEQYF.

The chain combines TRBV18 with TRBJ1-4, with 8 bases aligning to TRBD1. Trimming removed 3 bases from V and 8 bases from J; junction bases left unmatched: 5. Germline CDR1 is KGHSH and CDR2 is LQKENI. CDR3 length: 14 residues. The CDR3, as DNA: TGTGCCAGCTCACCCCCCGGGACAGGCGAAAAACTGTTTTTT. It encodes CASSPPGTGEKLFF.

This chain connects TRBV5-1 to TRBJ2-1; 7 bases map to TRBD2. CDR1 and CDR2 from the germline V gene are SGHRS and YFSETQ. Unmatched junction bases numbered 4, after V lost 1 base and J lost 3 bases. The length of the CDR3 is 15 residues. The CDR3 region has the DNA TGCGCCAGCAGCTTGTCGAGCGGGATCTACAATGAGCAGTTCTTC. Its protein is CASSLSSGIYNEQFF.

The chain combines TRBV30 with TRBJ1-2; possibly TRBD1 for D (5 bases). Deletions cut 3 bases from V and 2 bases from J, with 19 bases between. The length of the CDR3 is 16 residues. Germline CDR1 GTSNPN, CDR2 SVGIG (reference sequence). This CDR3 is CAWRRGSGFLNYGYTF. CDR3 in DNA: TGTGCCTGGAGGCGTGGATCAGGGTTCTTGAACTATGGCTACACCTTC.

The gene calls are TRBV10-3 and TRBJ2-2; TRBD2 matches at 11 bases. Per the germline V gene, CDR1 is ENHRY and CDR2 is SYGVKD. V shed 7 bases, J shed 2 bases, and the junction held 9 bases outside the gene matches. The CDR3 loop spans 17 amino acids. The CDR3 region is CAITGLAGPTNTGELFF. CDR3 sequence (DNA): TGTGCCATCACCGGACTAGCGGGCCCTACTAACACCGGGGAGCTGTTTTTT.

This clone was picked up a small number of times. The chain carries TRBV3-1 (or the pseudogene TRBV3-2) and TRBJ1-2, with D perhaps matching TRBD1 (6 bases). Germline assignment: CDR1 LGHDT and CDR2 YNNKEL (reference sequence). Trimming stripped 6 bases from V and 2 bases from J, with 16 bases between. This CDR3 has 15 amino acids. CDR3 residues: CASSPYRDPNYGYTF. CDR3 sequence (DNA): TGTGCCAGCAGTCCTTACAGGGACCCCAACTATGGCTACACCTTC.

The genes are TRBV2 and TRBJ2-7; no firm D call. The germline V gene has CDR1 SNHLY and CDR2 FYNNEI. V lost 3 bases to trimming and J lost 3 bases, with 9 bases between them. The CDR3 has 13 amino acids. CDR3 DNA sequence: TGTGCCAGCAGTGAGCGACGGAGCTACGAGCAGTACTTC. It encodes CASSERRSYEQYF.

CDR3 sequence (DNA): TGTGCCAGCAGCTTAGCCTCCGGGACAGGGGGCAGTTACGAGCAGTACTTC. Translated, it gives CASSLASGTGGSYEQYF. The chain recombines TRBV7-2 with TRBJ2-7; 12 bases map to TRBD1. Per germline, CDR1 SGHTA and CDR2 FQGNSA. This CDR3 has 17 amino acids. J lost 4 bases, V lost 0 bases, and 7 bases had no gene match.

In its sample, this clone was seen a few times. V is TRBV28 and J is TRBJ1-5; maybe TRBD1 (6 bases). The length of the CDR3 is 15 residues. Germline assignment: CDR1 MDHEN and CDR2 SYDVKM. V dropped 3 bases and J dropped 6 bases, with 15 bases sitting between them. In DNA form, the CDR3 reads TGTGCCAGCAGTTTTCCCGGGATAGGGGGTCAGCCCCAGCATTTT. Translation gives CASSFPGIGGQPQHF.

CDR3 DNA: TGTGCCAGCAGTTTAATCCCCAGGTACGAGCAGTACTTC. It yields the protein CASSLIPRYEQYF. The rearrangement joins TRBV27 to TRBJ2-7, with D unclear. Trimming shortened V by 2 bases and J by 4 bases, and 9 bases separated the two germline ends. Germline lookup yields CDR1 MNHEY and CDR2 SMNVEV (reference sequence). The CDR3 has 13 amino acids.

V and J are TRBV10-2 and TRBJ2-5; unclear D gene. The V and J ends lost 7 bases and 3 bases respectively, with 9 bases between them. The CDR3 consists of 12 residues. Germline values: CDR1 WSHSY, CDR2 SAAADI. The CDR3 sequence: CASKQLKETQYF. The CDR3 DNA reads as TGCGCCAGCAAGCAACTTAAAGAGACCCAGTACTTC.

V gene TRBV12-5 combines with J gene TRBJ2-7, with 8 bases identical to TRBD2. The germline V gene encodes CDR1 LGHNT and CDR2 FRNRAP. Trimming removed 2 bases from V and 5 bases from J; junction bases left unmatched: 2. The CDR3 sequence is 13 residues long. The chain's CDR3 is CASGLTSGHEQYF. CDR3 in DNA: TGTGCTAGTGGTTTGACTAGCGGCCACGAGCAGTACTTC. Combining the CDR3 with reference TRBV12-5 and TRBJ2-7 gives the whole variable domain DARVTQTPRHKVTEMGQEVTMRCQPILGHNTVFWYRQTMMQGLELLAYFRNRAPLDDSGMPKDRFSAEMPDATLATLKIQPSEPRDSAVYFCASGLTSGHEQYFGPGTRLTVT.

CDR3 nucleotide sequence: TGCGCCAGCAGCTTGGCCGGGGAGCGAACTGAAGCTTTCTTT. Its translation is CASSLAGERTEAFF. The chain recombines TRBV5-1 with TRBJ1-1, with D unresolved. Looked up from germline, CDR1 is SGHRS and CDR2 is YFSETQ. This CDR3 has 14 amino acids. Between the trimmed V and J ends, which lost 0 bases and 5 bases, there was a span of 11 bases.